This entry lists 13 T cell receptor beta chains sequenced from one sample in a study of blood T cell repertoires in COVID-19. Some clones are missing from TCRdb's copy, which holds only in-frame ones; the method was immunoSEQ multiplex PCR. The table lists under 120,000 clones, approximately 92% of them singletons. Sample: peripheral blood. The origin of the receptors is a woman at least 80 years old with acute or convalescent COVID-19.

In its sample, this clone was seen once. V and J are TRBV4-1 and TRBJ2-5, with TRBD2 identical over 7 bases. Losses at the gene ends were 0 bases for V and 5 bases for J; bases not matched to a gene: 9. The CDR3 sequence is 16 residues long. Germline values: CDR1 MGHRA, CDR2 YSYEKL. CDR3: CASSQEGVGGMETQYF. The CDR3 DNA reads TGCGCCAGCAGCCAAGAAGGCGTGGGGGGGATGGAGACCCAGTACTTC.

The J gene is TRBJ2-7, the V gene TRBV10-3, with 9 nucleotides matching TRBD2. The CDR3 has 14 residues. Germline V gives CDR1 ENHRY, CDR2 SYGVKD. After removal of 10 bases from V and 5 bases from J, the junction contained 12 bases not matched to a gene. This CDR3 is CATQRRGGADEQYF. The DNA for the CDR3 is TGTGCCACCCAAAGGCGCGGGGGGGCCGACGAGCAGTACTTC.

V is TRBV3-1 (or the pseudogene TRBV3-2) and J is TRBJ2-3, with TRBD2 matching 11 bases. CDR1 and CDR2 (germline): LGHDT, YNNKEL (reference sequence). V lost 6 bases and J lost 2; bases outside the gene matches: 4. The CDR3 sequence is 15 residues long. CDR3 sequence: CASSSTSGTTDTQYF. Here the CDR3 DNA reads TGTGCCAGCAGTTCGACTAGCGGGACCACAGATACGCAGTATTTT.

The CDR3 DNA is TGTGCCAGCTCACCGACGGAGAACTATGGCTACACCTTC. This codes for CASSPTENYGYTF. The V and J genes are TRBV18 and TRBJ1-2; no definite D call. The CDR3 has 13 amino acids. The V gene lost 3 bases and the J gene lost 2 bases, with 7 bases spanning the gap. Germline values: CDR1 KGHSH, CDR2 LQKENI. The variable domain in full, with the rest retrieved from reference TRBV18 and TRBJ1-2, is NAGVMQNPRHLVRRRGQEARLRCSPMKGHSHVYWYRQLPEEGLKFMVYLQKENIIDESGMPKERFSAEFPKEGPSILRIQQVVRGDSAAYFCASSPTENYGYTFGSGTRLTVV.

This clone has a handful of counts. The rearrangement uses TRBV18 and TRBJ1-4, with TRBD1 as a possible D gene (6 bases). The germline gives CDR1 KGHSH, CDR2 LQKENI. V lost 0 bases to trimming and J lost 8 bases, with 13 bases between them. CDR3 length: 15 residues. In nucleotides, the CDR3 is TGTGCCAGCTCACCACCACAGGGATGGGGCGAAAAACTGTTTTTT. It is translated as CASSPPQGWGEKLFF. Complete variable domain (other parts from reference TRBV18 and TRBJ1-4): NAGVMQNPRHLVRRRGQEARLRCSPMKGHSHVYWYRQLPEEGLKFMVYLQKENIIDESGMPKERFSAEFPKEGPSILRIQQVVRGDSAAYFCASSPPQGWGEKLFFGSGTQLSVL.

V gene TRBV6-5 combines with J gene TRBJ1-1; D is unresolved. Trimming took 2 bases from V and 5 from J, leaving 18 bases between them. The CDR3 has 16 residues. Germline V gene sequence: CDR1 MNHEY, CDR2 SVGAGI. DNA of the CDR3: TGTGCCAGCAGTTACCGAGAGAAAGGGCGGAGGACTGAAGCTTTCTTT. Translation: CASSYREKGRRTEAFF.

The chain employs TRBV5-1 and TRBJ2-5, with 7 positions matching TRBD2. The germline gives CDR1 SGHRS, CDR2 YFSETQ. The J segment lost 5 bases and the V segment lost 0 bases, leaving 1 base of the junction unmatched. The CDR3 is 13 residues long. The CDR3 DNA is TGCGCCAGCAGCTTGGCCGGGGGGGAGACCCAGTACTTC. This translates into CASSLAGGETQYF.

The chain combines TRBV5-1 with TRBJ2-3; 7 nucleotides match TRBD2. The junction had 2 bases not matched to a gene; V was cut back by 3 bases and J by 4 bases. The CDR3 has 13 amino acids. CDR1 and CDR2 (germline): SGHRS, YFSETQ. The CDR3 here is CASSWTRADTQYF. CDR3 DNA sequence: TGCGCCAGCAGCTGGACTAGAGCAGATACGCAGTATTTT.

The chain is built from TRBV5-1 and TRBJ1-5, with a tentative D call TRBD1 (5 bases). Germline V gene data show CDR1 as SGHRS and CDR2 as YFSETQ. Trimming took 0 bases from V and 3 from J, leaving 10 bases between them. This CDR3 region has 15 residues. CDR3 residues: CASSLVGDHNQPQHF. For the CDR3, the DNA is TGCGCCAGCAGCTTGGTAGGGGATCACAATCAGCCCCAGCATTTT. The full variable domain, with the rest looked up from reference TRBV5-1 and TRBJ1-5, is KAGVTQTPRYLIKTRGQQVTLSCSPISGHRSVSWYQQTPGQGLQFLFEYFSETQRNKGNFPGRFSGRQFSNSRSEMNVSTLELGDSALYLCASSLVGDHNQPQHFGDGTRLSIL.

The chain links TRBV7-2 to TRBJ2-7, with 10 nucleotides matching TRBD1. V lost 5 bases and J lost 3; bases outside the gene matches: 10. The V gene's germline CDR1 is SGHTA and CDR2 FQGNSA. The CDR3 is 16 residues long. The CDR3 region is CASSQSGTGAFYEQYF. Here the CDR3 DNA reads TGTGCCAGCAGCCAATCTGGGACAGGGGCCTTCTACGAGCAGTACTTC.

The gene calls are TRBV7-2 and TRBJ2-3; weak D call: TRBD2 (5 bases). The germline V gene encodes CDR1 SGHTA and CDR2 FQGNSA. V was clipped by 4 bases and J by 7 bases, with 12 bases between them. CDR3 length: 13 amino acids. This CDR3 reads CASSWTLGYTQYF. For the CDR3, the DNA is TGTGCCAGCAGCTGGACTCTGGGGTATACGCAGTATTTT. The variable domain in full, with the rest retrieved from reference TRBV7-2 and TRBJ2-3, is GAGVSQSPSNKVTEKGKDVELRCDPISGHTALYWYRQSLGQGLEFLIYFQGNSAPDKSGLPSDRFSAERTGGSVSTLTIQRTQQEDSAVYLCASSWTLGYTQYFGPGTRLTVL.

The chain recombines TRBV15 with TRBJ2-7, with TRBD1 matching over 12 bases. With V trimmed by 3 bases and J by 4 bases, 16 bases remained unmatched. This CDR3 has 19 residues. In germline, CDR1 is LNHNV, CDR2 YYDKDF (reference sequence). In DNA, the CDR3 is TGTGCCACCAGCAGCCTTCTACCCCAACCGGGACAGGGGGCTTACGAGCAGTACTTC. As protein: CATSSLLPQPGQGAYEQYF.

This sequence joins TRBV20-1 and TRBJ2-4; D may be TRBD1 (6 bases). Germline loops: CDR1 DFQATT, CDR2 SNEGSKA (reference sequence). Trimming shortened V by 6 bases and J by 0 bases, and 18 bases separated the two germline ends. The CDR3 totals 16 residues. DNA for the CDR3: TGCAGTGCAAGTCAAGGGGGTTTAATAGCCAAAAACATTCAGTACTTC. This sequence encodes CSASQGGLIAKNIQYF.